What follows are 25 T cell receptor beta chains derived from one specimen sequenced in a study of shared clonotypes between healthy human individuals. Sequencing used immunoSEQ multiplex PCR; TCRdb keeps in-frame clones, though not all of them. The sample consists of around 100,000 clones, about two thirds of them appearing once. Sequencing was carried out using memory CD8+ T cells sorted from blood. Subset denoted: CD45RO+ cells pooled with CCR7-negative TemRA cells. The receptors were gathered from a man aged 25 to 45 in good health.

This clone showed up just once. V gene TRBV5-1 combines with J gene TRBJ2-1; D not certain. Germline V gives CDR1 SGHRS, CDR2 YFSETQ. Trimming left V 2 bases short and J 3 bases short, with 21 bases between. The CDR3 sequence is 18 residues long. This CDR3 reads CASSLNRTGGDIYNEQFF. DNA for the CDR3: TGCGCCAGCAGCTTAAATCGTACGGGCGGAGATATCTACAATGAGCAGTTCTTC.

The chain is built from TRBV12-5 and TRBJ2-2, with unresolved D. V lost 0 bases and J lost 1, with 6 bases in between. This CDR3 spans 15 amino acids. Germline V CDR1 and CDR2: LGHNT, FRNRAP. CDR3 region: CASGLVLGNTGELFF. CDR3 nucleotides: TGTGCTAGTGGTTTGGTACTCGGGAACACCGGGGAGCTGTTTTTT. Full variable domain (remainder filled in from reference TRBV12-5 and TRBJ2-2): DARVTQTPRHKVTEMGQEVTMRCQPILGHNTVFWYRQTMMQGLELLAYFRNRAPLDDSGMPKDRFSAEMPDATLATLKIQPSEPRDSAVYFCASGLVLGNTGELFFGEGSRLTVL.

The chain combines TRBV6-4 with TRBJ1-1; no reliable D call. Germline assignment: CDR1 MRHNA and CDR2 SNTAGT. The CDR3 is made up of 13 amino acids. V dropped 5 bases and J dropped 1 base, with 8 bases sitting between them. CDR3 in DNA: TGTGCCAGCAGTAGTAAACCGAACACTGAAGCTTTCTTT. Its translation is CASSSKPNTEAFF.

The table lists this clone with a count of one. V gene TRBV29-1 combines with J gene TRBJ1-2; 9 positions match TRBD1. Per the germline V gene, CDR1 is SQVTM and CDR2 is ANQGSEA. The junction had 6 bases not matched to a gene; V was cut back by 0 bases and J by 7 bases. CDR3 size: 14 residues. CDR3 residues: CSVEDPGQGPGYTF. CDR3 sequence (DNA): TGCAGCGTTGAAGACCCAGGACAGGGGCCTGGCTACACCTTC.

In this sample, this clone turned up a few times. The V gene is TRBV2, the J gene TRBJ1-1; TRBD1 is a possible D gene (5 bases). The ends were cut back, 6 bases at V and 0 bases at J, with 11 bases in the middle. CDR3 size: 14 residues. Germline values: CDR1 SNHLY, CDR2 FYNNEI. DNA of the CDR3: TGTGCCAGCAGGGAGGGACGTGTGAACACTGAAGCTTTCTTT. Its protein product is CASREGRVNTEAFF.

This clone was seen a handful of times. J is TRBJ2-1 and V is TRBV7-9, with 12 bases fitting TRBD2. The CDR3 spans 17 residues. The germline gives CDR1 SEHNR, CDR2 FQNEAQ (reference sequence). V gave up 4 bases and J gave up 2 bases; unmatched junction bases: 6. In DNA, the CDR3 is TGTGCCAGCAGCTCAGGACTAGCGGGAAATACCTACAATGAGCAGTTCTTC. This gives the protein CASSSGLAGNTYNEQFF. The complete variable domain, with remaining parts taken from reference TRBV7-9 and TRBJ2-1, reads DTGVSQNPRHKITKRGQNVTFRCDPISEHNRLYWYRQTLGQGPEFLTYFQNEAQLEKSRLLSDRFSAERPKGSFSTLEIQRTEQGDSAMYLCASSSGLAGNTYNEQFFGPGTRLTVL.

The chain recombines TRBV11-2 with TRBJ2-1, with 11 nucleotides matching TRBD2. CDR1 SGHAT and CDR2 FQNNGV come from the germline V gene. CDR3 length: 16 amino acids. The trim removed 3 bases at V and 4 bases at J, leaving 5 bases unmatched. For the CDR3, the DNA is TGTGCCAGCAGCTTCCCCACTAGCGGGAGTTACAATGAGCAGTTCTTC. This translates into CASSFPTSGSYNEQFF.

The sample holds one count of this clone. The chain is built from TRBV10-3 and TRBJ1-2; perhaps TRBD1 as D (5 bases). The V end lost 10 bases, the J end lost 5 bases, and 17 bases lay between the germline ends. Germline V gene sequence: CDR1 ENHRY, CDR2 SYGVKD. There are 13 residues in the CDR3. CDR3 sequence reads: CATRVESQYGYTF. DNA for the CDR3: TGTGCCACCAGGGTGGAGTCCCAGTATGGCTACACCTTC.

V gene TRBV4-1 combines with J gene TRBJ2-7; a possible D gene is TRBD2 (6 bases). V was trimmed by 6 bases and J by 0 bases, leaving 15 bases between them. CDR3 length: 15 amino acids. Looked up from germline, CDR1 is MGHRA and CDR2 is YSYEKL. CDR3 sequence: CASSSQGLSSYEQYF. The CDR3 DNA sequence: TGCGCCAGCAGTTCTCAGGGACTCTCCTCCTACGAGCAGTACTTC.

The CDR3 sequence is CASSFGTTASFGLAAYNEQFF. CDR3 DNA sequence: TGTGCCAGCAGCTTTGGCACGACAGCATCCTTTGGACTAGCGGCCTACAATGAGCAGTTCTTC. The genes are TRBV13 and TRBJ2-1; 10 bases are a match to TRBD2. Germline V gene lookup returns CDR1 PRHDT and CDR2 FYEKMQ (reference sequence). V lost 3 bases and J lost 2; bases outside the gene matches: 19. The CDR3 spans 21 residues.

J is TRBJ2-7 and V is TRBV28; 10 positions agree with TRBD2. Trimming removed 5 bases from V and 0 bases from J; junction bases left unmatched: 13. From germline, CDR1 is MDHEN and CDR2 SYDVKM. This CDR3 has 18 residues. The CDR3 loop reads CASSLLAGLALSSYEQYF. CDR3 sequence (DNA): TGTGCCAGCAGTCTACTAGCGGGACTGGCACTGAGCTCCTACGAGCAGTACTTC.

This clone was counted only a few times. The rearrangement links TRBV6-4 to TRBJ2-1; unclear D gene. The CDR3 consists of 15 residues. The V gene's germline CDR1 is MRHNA and CDR2 SNTAGT. Trimming removed 0 bases at V and 1 base at J, with 7 bases between. CDR3 sequence reads: CASSDSVGSYNEQFF. Here the CDR3 DNA reads TGTGCCAGCAGTGACTCGGTAGGATCCTACAATGAGCAGTTCTTC.

This clone appeared once. The DNA of the CDR3 is TGTGCCAGCAGCTCCGTCCAAGCGACCTACGAGCAGTACTTC. Translation gives CASSSVQATYEQYF. The V call is TRBV5-6, the J call TRBJ2-7; D is ambiguous. Germline V CDR1 and CDR2: SGHDT, YYEEEE. V was shortened by 3 bases and J by 2 bases, with 12 bases between the two germline ends. The CDR3 consists of 14 residues.

This clone was observed at least ten times. The chain is built from TRBV7-9 and TRBJ2-1; 7 bases align to TRBD2. CDR3 size: 16 residues. Per the germline V gene, CDR1 is SEHNR and CDR2 is FQNEAQ (reference sequence). With 5 bases clipped from V and 5 bases from J, the junction kept 12 bases outside the gene matches. The CDR3 nucleotides are TGTGCCAGCAGCGGCCCCGGGACTATGCCGAACAATGAGCAGTTCTTC. It specifies CASSGPGTMPNNEQFF.

The chain employs TRBV21-1 and TRBJ2-5; the table's D gene call, TRBD1, was not cross checked with the DNA. TRBV21-1 is a pseudogene locus. The CDR3 is 17 residues long. The CDR3 DNA is TGTGCCAGCAGCACAACCGGGACAGGGGGCTTCGGGGAGACCCAGTACTTC. The encoded protein is CASSTTGTGGFGETQYF.

This clone has just a few counts. The chain couples TRBV19 to TRBJ2-5; 8 positions match TRBD2. In germline, CDR1 is LNHDA, CDR2 SQIVND (reference sequence). This CDR3 contains 17 residues. With V trimmed by 6 bases and J by 7 bases, 19 bases remained unmatched. For the CDR3, the DNA is TGTGCCAGTAGCCCAGGACAAGCGGGAGTATTGGCCGCGACCCAGTACTTC. It encodes CASSPGQAGVLAATQYF.

The chain employs TRBV28 and TRBJ2-7, with D uncertain. CDR1 and CDR2 (germline): MDHEN, SYDVKM. V lost 6 bases and J 4 bases, leaving 10 bases between the germline ends. This CDR3 has 12 amino acids. The CDR3 reads CASSILEYEQYF. In DNA form, the CDR3 reads TGTGCCAGCAGCATTCTAGAGTACGAGCAGTACTTC.

V usage is TRBV5-1 and J usage is TRBJ2-2; no clear D gene. CDR3 length: 14 residues. Germline V lookup: CDR1 SGHRS, CDR2 YFSETQ. V lost 5 bases and J lost 2, with 10 bases in between. CDR3 nucleotides: TGCGCCAGCAGTATTGTCACTAACACCGGGGAGCTGTTTTTT. Protein sequence: CASSIVTNTGELFF.

In this sample, this clone turned up a few times. This CDR3 reads CASSLEASGSYTGELFF. CDR3 nucleotides: TGTGCCAGCAGCTTAGAGGCTAGCGGGAGTTACACCGGGGAGCTGTTTTTT. The gene calls are TRBV7-7 and TRBJ2-2; 10 bases align to TRBD2. The J segment lost 3 bases and the V segment lost 1 base, leaving 5 bases of the junction unmatched. There are 17 residues in the CDR3. Germline CDR1 SSHAT, CDR2 FNYEAQ (reference sequence).

V usage is TRBV9 and J usage is TRBJ2-5; possible D gene TRBD2, 6 bases. Per the germline V gene, CDR1 is SGDLS and CDR2 is YYNGEE. The V and J ends lost 2 bases and 1 base respectively, with 12 bases between them. The CDR3 covers 15 residues. The CDR3 nucleotides are TGTGCCAGCAGCGTTGGACGGGGGACCCAAGAGACCCAGTACTTC. Its protein product is CASSVGRGTQETQYF.

The CDR3 spells CATTEEGHQPQHF. CDR3 nucleotide sequence: TGTGCCACCACCGAGGAGGGACATCAGCCCCAGCATTTT. The chain combines TRBV28 with TRBJ1-5; D perhaps matches TRBD1 (5 bases). Germline V lookup: CDR1 MDHEN, CDR2 SYDVKM. With 10 bases removed from V and 5 bases from J, the gap between germline ends came to 15 bases. This CDR3 has 13 amino acids. Supplemented by reference TRBV28 and TRBJ1-5, the full variable domain reads DVKVTQSSRYLVKRTGEKVFLECVQDMDHENMFWYRQDPGLGLRLIYFSYDVKMKEKGDIPEGYSVSREKKERFSLILESASTNQTSMYLCATTEEGHQPQHFGDGTRLSIL.

The V gene is TRBV28, the J gene TRBJ2-7, with 10 bases that match TRBD2. This CDR3 spans 16 amino acids. Germline V gene lookup returns CDR1 MDHEN and CDR2 SYDVKM. The V and J ends lost 4 bases and 0 bases, in that order; junction bases with no gene match: 6. The CDR3 DNA sequence: TGTGCCAGCAGTTGGACTAGCGGATTAAGCTCCTACGAGCAGTACTTC. Its translation is CASSWTSGLSSYEQYF.

V usage is TRBV2 and J usage is TRBJ2-5; no clear D gene. Germline loops: CDR1 SNHLY, CDR2 FYNNEI. The CDR3 spans 16 residues. V lost 6 bases and J 0 bases, leaving 17 bases between the germline ends. The CDR3 here is CASRERQSNYQETQYF. The CDR3 DNA reads as TGTGCCAGCAGGGAGAGGCAGAGCAATTACCAAGAGACCCAGTACTTC. Full variable domain (rest looked up from reference TRBV2 and TRBJ2-5): EPEVTQTPSHQVTQMGQEVILRCVPISNHLYFYWYRQILGQKVEFLVSFYNNEISEKSEIFDDQFSVERPDGSNFTLKIRSTKLEDSAMYFCASRERQSNYQETQYFGPGTRLLVL.

This clone turned up a few times. The sample holds other DNA sequences that translate to the same CDR3. This sequence joins TRBV27 and TRBJ1-2; 9 bases map to TRBD1. Unmatched junction bases numbered 4, after V lost 5 bases and J lost 6 bases. The germline V gene has CDR1 MNHEY and CDR2 SMNVEV (reference sequence). This CDR3 is 13 amino acids long. The CDR3 is CASSPRTGDGYTF. CDR3 sequence (DNA): TGTGCCAGCAGTCCACGGACAGGGGATGGCTACACCTTC.

This sequence joins TRBV21-1 and TRBJ2-5. TRBV21-1 is recorded as a pseudogene. The CDR3 has 12 amino acids. This CDR3 reads CASSKAQETQYF. CDR3 coding DNA: TGTGCCAGCAGCAAGGCGCAAGAGACCCAGTACTTC.